Listed here is a single T cell receptor (beta chain). This entry is derived from a study of OX40 agonist ivuxolimab in advanced cancers. Per the germline V gene, CDR1 is MNHEY and CDR2 is SVGAGI. The V end lost 0 bases, the J end lost 4 bases, and 5 bases lay between the germline ends. The CDR3 sequence is 13 residues long. Profiled with immunoSEQ multiplex PCR; TCRdb holds only in-frame clones, not every one. The data hold 35,000 to 45,000 clones, with around 83% observed a single time. The sequences come from CD4+ or CD8+ T cells sorted from blood, collected in a trial of the OX40 agonist ivuxolimab. The receptor was isolated from an adult with an advanced solid tumor such as melanoma, head and neck, liver or kidney cancer. The V and J genes are TRBV6-5 and TRBJ2-3, with D hard to call. CDR3 DNA: TGTGCCAGCAGTTACTCGACGGCAGATACGCAGTATTTT. This codes for CASSYSTADTQYF.